This T cell receptor beta chain is from a study of T cells after yellow fever vaccination. Study-level results: Booster sampling recovered most clones from primary vaccination (about 97% CD4, approximately 90% CD8).

The 5'RACE template-switching step produced TCR cDNA and added a universal primer site and UMIs. TCRdb called the 5' RACE reads again in MiXCR, with one record for every CDR3 protein. This repertoire shows approximately 350,000 distinct CDR3 sequences, roughly 10% found once; its top ten account for 18%. This clonotype turned up a few times. Its antigen is not known. This TCR was recovered from a man younger than 35 who received the YFV17D yellow fever vaccine. Here the sequenced sample was PBMCs, taken on the day of the first yellow fever vaccination.

The CDR3 sequence: CASSQVGYEQYF. The CDR3 nucleotides are TGCGCCAGCAGCCAAGTCGGGTACGAGCAGTACTTC. V gene TRBV4-1 combines with J gene TRBJ2-7; D is uncertain. V lost 1 base, J lost 4 bases, and 5 bases lay in between. Germline V CDR1 and CDR2: MGHRA, YSYEKL. The CDR3 totals 12 residues.